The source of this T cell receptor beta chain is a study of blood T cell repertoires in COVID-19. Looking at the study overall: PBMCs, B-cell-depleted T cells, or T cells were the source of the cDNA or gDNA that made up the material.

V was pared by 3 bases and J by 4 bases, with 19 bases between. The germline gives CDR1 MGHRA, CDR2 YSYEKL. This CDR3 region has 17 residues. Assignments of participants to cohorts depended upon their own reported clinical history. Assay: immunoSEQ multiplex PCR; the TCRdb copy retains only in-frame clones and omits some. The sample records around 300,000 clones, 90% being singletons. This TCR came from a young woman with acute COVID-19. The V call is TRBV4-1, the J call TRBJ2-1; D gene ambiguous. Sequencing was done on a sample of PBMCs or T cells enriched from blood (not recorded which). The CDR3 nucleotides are TGCGCCAGCAGCCACCTAGTCCGGCAGAGAATTTACAATGAGCAGTTCTTC. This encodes CASSHLVRQRIYNEQFF.